The text below deals with one TCR beta chain. This clone was seen just once. No cognate antigen has been identified for it. Nothing much larger sits one base from this clone, and base qualities are not available. The library relied on the immunoSEQ multiplex PCR assay. This is the immuneACCESS table as TCRdb keeps it, with only in-frame sequences that have V and J called. A part of the clones is gone; compared with another copy, unresolved V genes explain less than half, and the rest is unexplained. Here the sample has 41,000 or so clones; 90% occur a single time. 6.5% to 8.5% of the sample is taken by the ten largest. The data belong to a study of T cell changes during pregnancy in multiple sclerosis (dated 2019 in TCRdb). Some background on the complete study: Changes in the T cell repertoire over the course of pregnancy were examined in this study in women with multiple sclerosis.

CDR1 and CDR2 (SGHDT, YYEEEE) derive from the germline V gene. V is reduced by 0 bases and J by 2 bases, leaving a spacing of 14 bases between them. The CDR3, from cysteine to phenylalanine, totals 16 residues. Only the CDR3 part of the read is kept: 48 bases, read in frame from the first base. This chain is built from TRBV5-6 and TRBJ1-2; tentative D gene TRBD1, with 5 bases matching. The sequencing used CD8+ T cells from peripheral blood mononuclear cells, collected in the third trimester of pregnancy. This TCR came from a female donor with multiple sclerosis, enrolled in a pregnancy study. CDR3 sequence: CASSLVRAGPNYGYTF. The nucleotide sequence is given as TGTGCCAGCAGCTTGGTACGGGCAGGGCCCAACTATGGCTACACCTTC.